This T cell receptor beta chain was documented in a study of cytomegalovirus exposure and HLA in healthy donors. Primers included in the PCR were 60 Vbeta and 13 Jbeta primers. TCRdb's table, derived via immunoSEQ multiplex PCR, lists solely in-frame clones and lacks some. The sample includes some 220,000 clones, around four fifths of them seen just once. The study, taken as a whole, reports: Most TCR beta V segments were productive about 87% or about 30% of the time in an earlier analysis. TCR beta chains numbering more than 150 were designated cytomegalovirus-associated.

A note on this clone: What it binds is unknown.

The sequenced sample consisted of PBMCs. This receptor was taken from a woman aged 55-70 years in good health and CMV-seropositive.

The CDR3 DNA reads as TGTGCCAGCAGTCTCCGGGACTACAACACAGATACGCAGTATTTT. As protein: CASSLRDYNTDTQYF. This sequence joins TRBV9 and TRBJ2-3; 7 bases are a match to TRBD2. Germline V CDR1 and CDR2: SGDLS, YYNGEE. The CDR3 runs to 15 residues. J gave up 2 bases and V 5 bases, and 8 bases lay outside the gene matches.